This entry is about one T cell receptor (beta chain). The sample is drawn from a study of T cells after posttransplantation cyclophosphamide. TCRdb keeps only in-frame clones here, not all; method: immunoSEQ multiplex PCR. The data show approximately 22,000 clones, roughly 70% seen once. The sequenced sample was memory CD4+ T cells sorted from PBMCs. This receptor was identified in a woman in her sixties or seventies in good health, CMV-negative, and a related stem cell transplant donor.

CDR3 DNA: TGCGCCAGCAGCTGGACTAGTTCCGAGCAGTACTTC. It yields the protein CASSWTSSEQYF. V usage is TRBV5-1 and J usage is TRBJ2-7, with 7 nucleotides matching TRBD2. Trimming at V came to 3 bases and at J to 6 bases, leaving 3 bases not matched to a gene. Looked up from germline, CDR1 is SGHRS and CDR2 is YFSETQ. The CDR3 extends over 12 amino acids.